A selection of T cell receptor beta chains follows, all from one sample in a study of blood T cell repertoires in COVID-19. Clones were sequenced by immunoSEQ multiplex PCR, and TCRdb holds only the in-frame ones, with some missing. The data hold about 230,000 clones, with just over 85% observed a single time. Material for sequencing was peripheral blood. All receptors come from a man aged 50 or older with COVID-19, enrolled during active disease. Both conserved end residues are part of each CDR3. D genes are given only for firm matches. Some rows mark clone size as missing; the rest say once, few, many or name a class of expanded clone.

d_call	j_call	clone_size	v_call	cdr3_length	cdr3_nt	cdr3_aa
.	TRBJ2-4	.	TRBV12-1	14	TGTGCCAGCAGCCCAAACAGGGGTGGGAGCATTCAGTACTTC	CASSPNRGGSIQYF
.	TRBJ1-6	.	TRBV11-2	15	TGTGCCAGCAGCCCACCCATGGGGGGTAATTCACCCCTCCACTTT	CASSPPMGGNSPLHF
.	TRBJ2-5	.	TRBV3-1/TRBV3-2	15	TGTGCCAGCAGCCAAGGGGTGGGGCCTCAAGAGACCCAGTACTTC	CASSQGVGPQETQYF
TRBD2	TRBJ2-7	.	TRBV2	15	TGTGCCAGCAGCGGGACTAGACTAGCGAGCTACGAGCAGTACTTC	CASSGTRLASYEQYF
.	TRBJ1-3	few	TRBV9	13	TGTGCCAGCAGCCCTACGGTCCGGAACACCATATATTTT	CASSPTVRNTIYF
.	TRBJ2-5	.	TRBV7-8	15	TGTGCCAGCAGCTTAGAAATGGTTTCCGGGGAGACCCAGTACTTC	CASSLEMVSGETQYF
.	TRBJ2-4	.	TRBV14	16	TGTGCCAGCAGCCATTTGTCTACGGGAGTAGAGAACATTCAGTACTTC	CASSHLSTGVENIQYF
.	TRBJ2-1	.	TRBV4-3	13	TGCGCCAGCAGCCTCAGACAGGACCATGAGCAGTTCTTC	CASSLRQDHEQFF
TRBD1	TRBJ2-3	.	TRBV24-1	14	TGTGCCACATCTACAGGGGGCGGGTTAGATACGCAGTATTTT	CATSTGGGLDTQYF
TRBD2	TRBJ2-3	.	TRBV4-2	17	TGTGCCAGCAGCCAAGATCCGGGACTAGCGCGGCCAGATACGCAGTATTTT	CASSQDPGLARPDTQYF